This T cell receptor (beta chain) was sequenced in a study of cytomegalovirus exposure and HLA in healthy donors (dated by TCRdb to about 2017). Regarding the study in general: According to a later analysis, one platform produced both the 100 to 150 validation repertoires and the 670 or so repertoires of the first cohort. The study was designed to test whether signatures of past pathogen exposure could be identified by cataloging public T cell receptors. Besides the first cohort of about 730 subjects, a separate validation cohort made up of 120 different subjects was used. To predict cytomegalovirus infection status, the study brought together high-throughput TCR immunosequencing, statistical association of individual TCRs with disease status, and machine learning. Results the study describes overall, beyond this receptor: Of the cluster scores, approximately 95% were above 0 in a later analysis, which found that TCRs clustered in the first cohort also tended to co-occur in the approximately 130 validation repertoires. A few of the identified cytomegalovirus-associated TCR beta chains were confirmed in vitro to be specific for cytomegalovirus antigens. In the study, about 150 TCR beta chains were listed as associated with cytomegalovirus. A later analysis lacked HLA typing for the validation cohort, so it scored co-occurrence in that cohort across all 110 or so repertoires. Across donors, most TCR sequences were observed very rarely, whereas some public TCRs were present in many individuals. The classifier was reported to diagnose cytomegalovirus status with high specificity and sensitivity in both the original cohort and the validation cohort. The authors suggested that the approach could potentially be generalized to other disease states and immunological phenotypes.

A word on this clone: Its antigen is not yet known. The sample holds no much larger clone one base away, and base qualities are not on file.

The library was produced with the immunoSEQ multiplex PCR assay. The source study handled its data this way. To diagnose cytomegalovirus status from the catalog of TCR beta chain sequences, a statistical classification framework was built. Sourced from immuneACCESS, this table was stored by TCRdb with only in-frame sequences that have V and J called. A share of the clones is absent; for the studies checked, an unresolved V gene accounts for under half, and the remainder has no known explanation. V and J calls and clone size are given by that table; D and trimming were obtained from the DNA. This sample holds over 250,000 clones; 86% were observed only once. The top ten clones comprise about 1% of the sample. The donors were included in the validation cohort of over a hundred subjects, a group kept apart from the roughly 700-subject first cohort. The receptor's source is a woman aged 18-29 years in good health and CMV-seronegative. The source material was PBMCs.

The DNA is TGCGCCAGCAGGGACATACTAGCGGCGAGCTCCTACGAGCAGTACTTC. Protein translation: CASRDILAASSYEQYF. This sequence uses TRBV10-2 and TRBJ2-7; 8 of the junction bases match TRBD2. V is trimmed back by 6 bases and J by 0 bases, and the junction contains 10 bases that no gene match accounts for. The CDR3 holds 16 amino acids from the cysteine to the phenylalanine. Only CDR3 DNA remains: 48 bases, in frame from the first base. CDR1 and CDR2 were assigned from the germline V gene as WSHSY and SAAADI.